This T cell receptor beta chain was retrieved from a study of shared clonotypes between healthy human individuals. Splitting of CD4+ cells produced CD45RA+ naive and CD45RA-negative memory subsets. Comments on this clone: Other DNA sequences from this sample encode an identical CDR3 as well.

CDR1 is SNHLY, CDR2 FYNNEI, per germline. V lost 6 bases to trimming and J lost 6 bases; unmatched junction nucleotides: 4. This CDR3 is built from 13 residues. Replicate PCRs for sorted subsets used 200 ng DNA; this equaled 25,000 to 30,000 T cell genomes. Sequencing used immunoSEQ multiplex PCR; TCRdb keeps in-frame clones, though not all of them. The repertoire holds 1 million to 1.3 million clones, with about 84% as singletons. The material sequenced was memory CD4+ T cells from PBMCs. Subset: CD45RA-negative fraction. This TCR came from a man between 18 and 29 years old in good health. Some clones in this sample may be carry-over from other donors' samples. This chain joins TRBV2 and TRBJ2-2, with 7 bases fitting TRBD1. The CDR3 reads CASRAGGAGELFF. The CDR3 DNA sequence: TGTGCCAGCAGGGCAGGGGGTGCCGGGGAGCTGTTTTTT.